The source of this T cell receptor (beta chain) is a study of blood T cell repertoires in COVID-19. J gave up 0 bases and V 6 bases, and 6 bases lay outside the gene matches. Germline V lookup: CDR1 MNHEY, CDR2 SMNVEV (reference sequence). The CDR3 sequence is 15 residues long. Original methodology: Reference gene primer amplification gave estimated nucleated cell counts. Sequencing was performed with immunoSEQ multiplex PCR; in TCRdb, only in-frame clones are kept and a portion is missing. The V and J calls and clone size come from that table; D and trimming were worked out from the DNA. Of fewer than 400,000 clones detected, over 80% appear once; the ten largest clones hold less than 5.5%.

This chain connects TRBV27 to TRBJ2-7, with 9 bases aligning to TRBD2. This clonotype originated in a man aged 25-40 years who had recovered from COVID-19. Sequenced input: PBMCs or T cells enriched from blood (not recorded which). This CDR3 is CASRTTSGSSYEQYF. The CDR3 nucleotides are TGTGCCAGCAGAACGACTAGCGGAAGCTCCTACGAGCAGTACTTC.